This note documents a single T cell receptor (beta chain) sequence. Study processing details: From reference gene primer amplification, estimates of nucleated cell counts were derived. Profiling relied on immunoSEQ multiplex PCR, and the TCRdb table lists in-frame clones only, not all of them. That table gives V, J and clone size, and the DNA gave D and trimming. This sample yields roughly 670,000 clones, of which 80% to 90% are seen a single time; over 0.2% belongs to the top ten. The record originates from a study of blood T cell repertoires in COVID-19. V lost 7 bases, J lost 1 base, and 11 bases stayed unmatched. This CDR3 region has 17 residues. Germline CDR1 LNHNV, CDR2 YYDKDF (reference sequence).

The chain links TRBV15 to TRBJ2-3; the match to TRBD2 covers 10 bases. The source of this sequence is a woman between 18 and 29 years old with acute or convalescent COVID-19. Sequenced sample: peripheral blood. The CDR3 loop reads CATIHQPGTSGTDTQYF. The CDR3 region has the DNA TGTGCCACCATCCATCAGCCCGGGACTAGCGGCACAGATACGCAGTATTTT.